The clone carrying this TCR beta chain was counted ten times or more. What it recognizes is unknown. This record belongs to a study of human T cells and chemical hapten exposure. Study background: Upper inner arm skin measuring roughly 2 cm by roughly 2 cm received 2% DPC for sensitization. TCR yields per sample varied, mainly owing to small pooled library volume differences.

Documented time point: patch test 1, 2 weeks after DPC sensitization. The treatment was: therapeutic diphenylcyclopropenone sensitization with weekly scalp DPC. Whole-study results and caveats: There was no change with DPC sensitization in TCRs above 1 in 1000 frequency.

V was clipped by 3 bases and J by 8 bases, with 13 bases between them. Looked up from germline, CDR1 is SNHLY and CDR2 is FYNNEI. The CDR3 is 13 residues long. TCRdb processed the RACE reads anew with MiXCR; each CDR3 protein has one entry. The sample has roughly 360,000 distinct CDR3 sequences; around 5% are singletons. The specimen was whole blood, collected in connection with sensitization to the hapten diphenylcyclopropenone (DPC). The source of this sequence is a woman aged 45-60 years with alopecia areata. Some clones in this sample may be carry-over from other donors' samples. This sequence joins TRBV2 and TRBJ1-1; no clear D gene. CDR3 loop: CASSDRESGEAFF. The CDR3, as DNA: TGTGCCAGCAGTGATCGGGAGAGCGGCGAAGCTTTCTTT. The full variable domain, rest sourced from reference TRBV2 and TRBJ1-1, is EPEVTQTPSHQVTQMGQEVILRCVPISNHLYFYWYRQILGQKVEFLVSFYNNEISEKSEIFDDQFSVERPDGSNFTLKIRSTKLEDSAMYFCASSDRESGEAFFGQGTRLTVV.